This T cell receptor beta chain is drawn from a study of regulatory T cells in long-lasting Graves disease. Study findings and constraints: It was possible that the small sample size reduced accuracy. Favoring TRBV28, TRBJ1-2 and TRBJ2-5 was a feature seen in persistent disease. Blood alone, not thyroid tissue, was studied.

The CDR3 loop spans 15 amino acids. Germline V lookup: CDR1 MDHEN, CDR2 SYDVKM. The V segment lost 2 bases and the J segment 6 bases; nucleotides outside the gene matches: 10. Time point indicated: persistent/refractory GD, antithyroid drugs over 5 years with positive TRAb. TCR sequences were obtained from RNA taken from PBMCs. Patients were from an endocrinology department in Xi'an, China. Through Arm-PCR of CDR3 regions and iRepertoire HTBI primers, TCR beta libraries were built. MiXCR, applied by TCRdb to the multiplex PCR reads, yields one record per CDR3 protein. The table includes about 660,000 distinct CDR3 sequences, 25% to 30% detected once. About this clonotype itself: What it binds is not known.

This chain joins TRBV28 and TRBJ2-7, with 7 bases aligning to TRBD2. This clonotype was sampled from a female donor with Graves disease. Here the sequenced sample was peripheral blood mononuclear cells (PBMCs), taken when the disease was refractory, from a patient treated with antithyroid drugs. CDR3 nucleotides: TGTGCCAGCAGTTTACCGGGGGGAGCCGGGGGCGAGCAGTACTTC. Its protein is CASSLPGGAGGEQYF. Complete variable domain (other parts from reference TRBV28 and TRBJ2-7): DVKVTQSSRYLVKRTGEKVFLECVQDMDHENMFWYRQDPGLGLRLIYFSYDVKMKEKGDIPEGYSVSREKKERFSLILESASTNQTSMYLCASSLPGGAGGEQYFGPGTRLTVT.